This T cell receptor (beta chain) came from a study of regulatory T cells in long-lasting Graves disease (dated by TCRdb to the early 2020s). Describing the broader study: In the newly diagnosed Graves' disease group, patients had been taking antithyroid drugs for less than 3 months. Patients with persistent Graves' disease were compared with patients with newly diagnosed Graves' disease using TCR sequencing and RNA sequencing of peripheral blood. The study was conducted in China and was registered as a clinical trial. A total of 35 or so samples were covered by TCR sequencing, comprising approximately 13 persistent and approximately 20 newly diagnosed Graves' disease patients. Overall study results and their limits: Preferential use of TRBV28, TRBJ1-2 and TRBJ2-5 was observed in persistent disease, whereas TRBV20-1 and TRBJ2-1 were favored in newly diagnosed disease. The study examined only peripheral blood because the primary lesion, thyroid tissue, could not be accessed. The authors acknowledged the small sample size as a limitation that may reduce accuracy. Sequencing and analysis were limited to the TCR beta chain. Persistent patients shared more public clonotypes among themselves (over 2,500) than newly diagnosed patients did (approximately 870). Lower TCR Shannon entropy and fewer highly expanded clones were observed in persistent Graves' disease patients than in newly diagnosed patients, which suggested clonal expansion.

The germline V gene encodes CDR1 MNHNS and CDR2 SASEGT. The CDR3 goes from the cysteine to the phenylalanine over 17 residues. The retained sequence is limited to the CDR3, 51 bases, with the frame set at the first base. V was cut back by 4 bases and J by 1 base, leaving a gap of 14 bases between them. This clonotype was seen at least ten times. Its antigen remains unidentified. No base quality information exists; no much larger clone differs at one position. The method was multiplex PCR. Instrument used: Illumina HiSeq 4000. CDR3 regions were amplified by Arm-PCR with iRepertoire HTBI primers to construct TCR beta libraries. Gel purification was performed on PCR products prior to sequencing. Per the source publication's procedure: Across samples, roughly 60 TRBV and roughly 15 TRBJ segments were identified and used for gene usage analysis of CDR3 amino acid clonotypes. Filtered high-quality paired reads were merged into contigs using COPE and FqMerger. Contigs were aligned with BLAST to IMGT TRBV, TRBD and TRBJ reference genes, and CDR3 was defined per IMGT. Any clonotype with a frequency above 0.1% was classified as a highly expanded clone. Shannon entropy was used to measure repertoire diversity, and the Gini coefficient was used to measure V-J evenness. Public clonotypes were defined as clonotypes shared by more than one individual. The public sequencing data were trimmed at Q25 with fastp and processed into clonotypes with MiXCR by TCRdb, which kept only in-frame beta chains. Each entry merges the rows of one CDR3 protein and shows their most common DNA and genes. The V and J calls come from TCRdb's annotation, not from the publication. The sample table lists about 300,000 distinct CDR3 sequences, 15% to 20% of them with a count of one. The ten most abundant clones make up around 36% of the sample.

The sample's time point label is to be understood as: newly diagnosed GD, antithyroid drugs for less than 3 months. For both TCR sequencing and RNA sequencing, RNA was extracted from PBMCs in TRIzol. The diagnosis of Graves' disease followed American Thyroid Association guidelines. The patients came from an endocrinology department in Xi'an, China. From each patient, around 9 milliliters of peripheral blood was collected into an EDTA anticoagulant tube. Ficoll Paque Plus density gradient separation was used to isolate PBMCs, and no further T cell sorting was done. An Agilent 2100 Bioanalyzer and agarose gel were used to check RNA quality, and a NanoDrop 2000 was used to measure RNA concentration.

Recombination linked TRBV6-1 to TRBJ1-6, and TRBD1 may be the D gene, going by 5 matching bases. This TCR came from a female donor with Graves disease. Sequences were derived from peripheral blood mononuclear cells (PBMCs), sampled at new diagnosis, from a patient treated with antithyroid drugs. The DNA sequence is TGTGCCAGCAGTGGGAGAGATAAGGGGTCCTATAATTCACCCCTCCACTTT. It specifies CASSGRDKGSYNSPLHF.